This entry lists 31 T cell receptor beta chains sequenced from one sample in a study of long-term antiretroviral therapy in people with HIV. Investigators performed immunoSEQ version v3.0 at survey level. Produced via immunoSEQ multiplex PCR; TCRdb's table is partial and in-frame only. In the table there are more than 15,000 clones, approximately 78% of which are singletons. The sample consisted of unsorted PBMCs, taken 0.3 years after starting antiretroviral therapy. These receptors were collected from a man aged 18 to 35 with HIV.

The CDR3: CSAREGSASFF. The CDR3, as DNA: TGCAGTGCTAGAGAGGGCTCGGCGAGTTTTTTT. The V call is TRBV20-1, the J call TRBJ1-4; D not certain. There are 11 residues in the CDR3. Germline values: CDR1 DFQATT, CDR2 SNEGSKA (reference sequence). Deletions cut 0 bases from V and 17 bases from J, with 13 bases between.

This clone was counted once. The chain joins TRBV2 to TRBJ2-1; D gene ambiguous. The CDR3 sequence is 13 residues long. From germline, CDR1 is SNHLY and CDR2 FYNNEI. With 2 bases removed from V and 2 bases from J, the gap between germline ends came to 4 bases. This CDR3 is CASSETPYNEQFF. The CDR3 DNA sequence: TGTGCCAGCAGTGAAACACCCTACAATGAGCAGTTCTTC. The entire variable domain, with the rest obtained from reference TRBV2 and TRBJ2-1, is as follows: EPEVTQTPSHQVTQMGQEVILRCVPISNHLYFYWYRQILGQKVEFLVSFYNNEISEKSEIFDDQFSVERPDGSNFTLKIRSTKLEDSAMYFCASSETPYNEQFFGPGTRLTVL.

The V gene is TRBV6-4, the J gene TRBJ1-3; 7 bases align to TRBD1. Germline assignment: CDR1 MRHNA and CDR2 SNTAGT. This CDR3 has 18 amino acids. Germline trimming cut 0 bases from V and 2 bases from J; bases unmatched to any gene: 10. The CDR3 sequence: CASSDSRPDREPGNTIYF. For the CDR3, the DNA is TGTGCCAGCAGTGACTCCCGCCCTGACAGGGAACCTGGAAACACCATATATTTT.

This clone appeared a single time. The rearrangement links TRBV7-2 to TRBJ1-1; D might be TRBD1 (5 bases). The V gene's germline CDR1 is SGHTA and CDR2 FQGNSA. V was cut by 9 bases and J by 3 bases, with 20 bases left in between. The CDR3 spans 15 residues. CDR3 residues: CASRGRGRIYTEAFF. CDR3 nucleotides: TGTGCCAGTCGGGGGAGGGGCCGGATTTACACTGAAGCTTTCTTT. Filled out from reference TRBV7-2 and TRBJ1-1, the complete variable domain reads GAGVSQSPSNKVTEKGKDVELRCDPISGHTALYWYRQSLGQGLEFLIYFQGNSAPDKSGLPSDRFSAERTGGSVSTLTIQRTQQEDSAVYLCASRGRGRIYTEAFFGQGTRLTVV.

This clone has only a few counts. The V and J genes are TRBV7-2 and TRBJ1-2; D unresolved. From germline, CDR1 is SGHTA and CDR2 FQGNSA. This CDR3 region has 12 residues. Deletions cut 6 bases from V and 2 bases from J, with 7 bases between. CDR3: CASSPANYGYTF. CDR3 sequence (DNA): TGTGCCAGCAGTCCGGCCAACTATGGCTACACCTTC.

CDR3 in amino acids: CASSLVAKGPQHF. For the CDR3, the DNA is TGTGCCAGCAGCTTGGTGGCAAAGGGGCCCCAGCATTTT. V and J are TRBV11-2 and TRBJ1-5; D is uncertain. Germline CDR1 and CDR2: SGHAT and FQNNGV. The CDR3 consists of 13 residues. The ends were cut back, 3 bases at V and 9 bases at J, with 12 bases in the middle.

The rearrangement joins TRBV6-4 to TRBJ1-6; the D is unclear. From germline, CDR1 is MRHNA and CDR2 SNTAGT. Deletions cut 1 base from V and 3 bases from J, with 16 bases between. The CDR3 has 18 residues. CDR3: CASSDLHPRRVYNSPLHF. In nucleotides, the CDR3 is TGTGCCAGCAGTGACTTACATCCCCGCCGTGTCTATAATTCACCCCTCCACTTT.

The V call is TRBV4-1, the J call TRBJ1-2, with TRBD1 as a possible D gene (5 bases). The CDR3 covers 18 residues. Trimming left V 2 bases short and J 0 bases short, with 19 bases between. CDR1 and CDR2 (germline): MGHRA, YSYEKL. The CDR3 nucleotides read TGCGCCAGCAGCCAACCCAAATCCCGGGACTCTTCTAACTATGGCTACACCTTC. It is translated as CASSQPKSRDSSNYGYTF.

The chain is built from TRBV28 and TRBJ2-3; maybe TRBD2 (6 bases). The V and J ends lost 7 bases and 8 bases respectively, with 13 bases between them. This CDR3 is 12 amino acids long. Looked up from germline, CDR1 is MDHEN and CDR2 is SYDVKM. The CDR3 spells CASIPRGGTQYF. The CDR3 nucleotides are TGTGCCAGCATCCCAAGGGGAGGTACGCAGTATTTT.

The chain links TRBV5-5 to TRBJ1-1; 8 bases match TRBD1. Germline CDR1 is SGHKS and CDR2 is YYEKEE (reference sequence). This CDR3 is 13 amino acids long. J gave up 6 bases and V 5 bases, and 6 bases lay outside the gene matches. The CDR3 sequence: CASSRGQDPEAFF. DNA of the CDR3: TGTGCCAGCAGTCGGGGACAGGACCCTGAAGCTTTCTTT.

This clone has a single count. The chain couples TRBV30 to TRBJ1-1; no definite D call. CDR1 and CDR2 from the germline V gene are GTSNPN and SVGIG (reference sequence). V lost 8 bases and J 4 bases, leaving 11 bases between the germline ends. The CDR3 covers 11 residues. The CDR3 sequence is CAHLVGTEAFF. The CDR3 nucleotides read TGTGCCCATTTGGTGGGCACTGAAGCTTTCTTT.

The V gene is TRBV10-1, the J gene TRBJ2-2; 12 bases match TRBD2. The ends lost 6 bases at V and 7 bases at J; junction bases unmatched: 12. This CDR3 is built from 17 residues. Germline V gives CDR1 WNHNN, CDR2 SYGVQD (reference sequence). This CDR3 is CASSPTSGSPQGGELFF. In DNA, the CDR3 is TGCGCCAGCAGCCCGACTAGCGGGAGCCCCCAAGGCGGGGAGCTGTTTTTT.

The rearrangement uses TRBV5-1 and TRBJ1-6, with D possibly TRBD1 on 5 matching bases. Germline V CDR1 and CDR2: SGHRS, YFSETQ. V lost 0 bases and J lost 6, with 16 bases in between. The CDR3 totals 17 residues. This chain's CDR3 is CASSLGFRGGVNSPLHF. The CDR3 region has the DNA TGCGCCAGCAGCTTGGGCTTTAGGGGAGGGGTTAATTCACCCCTCCACTTT.

The J gene is TRBJ2-5, the V gene TRBV5-1, with D hard to call. This CDR3 has 12 amino acids. The germline V and J ends were trimmed by 2 bases and 3 bases, with 5 bases remaining between them. Germline V lookup: CDR1 SGHRS, CDR2 YFSETQ. CDR3 nucleotide sequence: TGCGCCAGCAGCTTCAACGAAGAGACCCAGTACTTC. Translating it yields CASSFNEETQYF.

The chain recombines TRBV27 with TRBJ1-1; the match to TRBD1 covers 7 bases. This CDR3 is 15 amino acids long. With V trimmed by 4 bases and J by 4 bases, 9 bases remained unmatched. Per germline, CDR1 MNHEY and CDR2 SMNVEV (reference sequence). The CDR3 region is CASSYQQGVGTEAFF. In DNA form, the CDR3 reads TGTGCCAGCAGTTATCAGCAGGGGGTGGGCACTGAAGCTTTCTTT.

This sequence joins TRBV5-1 and TRBJ2-7; D might be TRBD1 (5 bases). In germline, CDR1 is SGHRS, CDR2 YFSETQ. CDR3 size: 13 residues. The ends were cut back, 1 base at V and 6 bases at J, with 11 bases in the middle. The CDR3 sequence is CASSLSPGREQYF. Written as DNA, the CDR3 is TGCGCCAGCAGCTTGTCGCCAGGGCGCGAGCAGTACTTC.

This chain uses TRBV27 with TRBJ2-3; D is perhaps TRBD1 (5 bases). The CDR3 consists of 14 residues. The V end lost 5 bases, the J end lost 5 bases, and 14 bases lay between the germline ends. CDR1 and CDR2 (germline): MNHEY, SMNVEV (reference sequence). This CDR3 reads CASSQPGSRDTQYF. CDR3 bases: TGTGCCAGCAGTCAACCAGGGTCCCGAGATACGCAGTATTTT.

The chain combines TRBV19 with TRBJ1-6; 7 bases agree with TRBD1. Germline assignment: CDR1 LNHDA and CDR2 SQIVND (reference sequence). The CDR3 is 15 residues long. V was clipped by 4 bases and J by 8 bases; unmatched bases: 8. The CDR3 region has the DNA TGTGCCAGTAGTAGTGTACAGGGGATTGATTCACCCCTCCACTTT. Encoded protein: CASSSVQGIDSPLHF.

This chain joins TRBV11-2 and TRBJ2-1, with 9 bases that match TRBD2. The V segment lost 1 base and the J segment 3 bases; nucleotides outside the gene matches: 1. The CDR3 length is 15 residues. CDR1 and CDR2 (germline): SGHAT, FQNNGV. CDR3: CASSLATSGYNEQFF. The CDR3 DNA sequence: TGTGCCAGCAGCTTAGCGACTAGCGGCTACAATGAGCAGTTCTTC.

This clone was detected once. This chain uses TRBV7-8 with TRBJ1-1; D unclear. Trimming stripped 0 bases from V and 4 bases from J, with 12 bases between. Germline V gene sequence: CDR1 SGHVS, CDR2 FQNEAQ. This CDR3 has 15 amino acids. CDR3 in DNA: TGTGCCAGCAGCTTAGCGTCTGGTGGGTTCACTGAAGCTTTCTTT. The encoded protein is CASSLASGGFTEAFF.

V usage is TRBV4-2 and J usage is TRBJ1-3; D unclear. Germline-derived CDR1 and CDR2 are LGHNA and YNFKEQ. The CDR3 is 17 residues long. Trimming shortened V by 0 bases and J by 0 bases, and 12 bases separated the two germline ends. For the CDR3, the DNA is TGTGCCAGCAGCCAAGATTGGAAGCCCTACTCTGGAAACACCATATATTTT. Amino acids: CASSQDWKPYSGNTIYF.

This clone was detected only once. V gene TRBV11-3 combines with J gene TRBJ2-3; D might be TRBD2 (6 bases). Germline loops: CDR1 SGHNT, CDR2 YENEEA. The CDR3 runs to 13 residues. V lost 3 bases and J 6 bases, leaving 10 bases between the germline ends. Here the CDR3 reads CASSFPGGDTQYF. The DNA for the CDR3 is TGTGCCAGCAGCTTCCCTGGGGGGGATACGCAGTATTTT.

This chain uses TRBV5-5 with TRBJ2-7; 7 bases match TRBD1. Germline lookup yields CDR1 SGHKS and CDR2 YYEKEE (reference sequence). This CDR3 region has 15 residues. The V gene end was trimmed by 3 bases and the J gene end by 3 bases; junction bases not matched to a gene: 9. The CDR3 DNA reads TGTGCCAGCAGCTACCCGGGACAGACAGACTACGAGCAGTACGTC. Its protein product is CASSYPGQTDYEQYV.

V is TRBV10-3 and J is TRBJ1-1; D remains ambiguous. V lost 4 bases and J 0 bases, leaving 9 bases between the germline ends. The germline CDR1 and CDR2 sequences are ENHRY and SYGVKD. The CDR3 is made up of 14 amino acids. This CDR3 reads CAISVQEMNTEAFF. The CDR3, as DNA: TGTGCCATCAGTGTCCAGGAGATGAACACTGAAGCTTTCTTT.

The chain employs TRBV29-1 and TRBJ1-1; TRBD1 is a possible D gene (6 bases). Germline CDR1 SQVTM, CDR2 ANQGSEA. The CDR3 has 14 residues. The germline V and J ends were trimmed by 7 bases and 4 bases, with 19 bases remaining between them. CDR3 sequence reads: CSAPARGAGTEAFF. CDR3 in DNA: TGCAGCGCCCCAGCCCGGGGGGCCGGCACTGAAGCTTTCTTT. The complete variable domain, with remaining parts taken from reference TRBV29-1 and TRBJ1-1, reads SAVISQKPSRDICQRGTSLTIQCQVDSQVTMMFWYRQQPGQSLTLIATANQGSEATYESGFVIDKFPISRPNLTFSTLTVSNMSPEDSSIYLCSAPARGAGTEAFFGQGTRLTVV.

The rearrangement joins TRBV29-1 to TRBJ2-5; D call uncertain. CDR3 length: 12 residues. V lost 4 bases and J lost 0, with 6 bases in between. CDR1 is SQVTM and CDR2 is ANQGSEA in the germline V gene. The CDR3 DNA reads as TGCAGCGTTGTCAATTACCAAGAGACCCAGTACTTC. This translates into CSVVNYQETQYF. The complete variable domain, with remaining parts taken from reference TRBV29-1 and TRBJ2-5, reads SAVISQKPSRDICQRGTSLTIQCQVDSQVTMMFWYRQQPGQSLTLIATANQGSEATYESGFVIDKFPISRPNLTFSTLTVSNMSPEDSSIYLCSVVNYQETQYFGPGTRLLVL.

This chain uses TRBV6-6 with TRBJ2-2, with 8 bases aligning to TRBD1. CDR1 is MNHNY and CDR2 is SVGAGI in the germline V gene (reference sequence). V lost 10 bases and J lost 1; bases outside the gene matches: 2. The CDR3 totals 13 residues. The CDR3 protein is CATGTGNTGELFF. The DNA of the CDR3 is TGTGCCACCGGGACAGGGAACACCGGGGAGCTGTTTTTT.

The chain joins TRBV6-5 to TRBJ2-5, with a tentative D call TRBD2 (5 bases). There are 13 residues in the CDR3. Germline V gives CDR1 MNHEY, CDR2 SVGAGI. Trimming took 6 bases from V and 5 from J, leaving 13 bases between them. CDR3 loop: CASRVARGETQYF. The DNA for the CDR3 is TGTGCCAGCAGGGTCGCCCGAGGGGAGACCCAGTACTTC.

The rearrangement links TRBV7-9 to TRBJ1-2; D gene unclear. The CDR3 totals 12 residues. Germline V gene lookup returns CDR1 SEHNR and CDR2 FQNEAQ (reference sequence). V was cut by 3 bases and J by 8 bases, with 10 bases left in between. This chain's CDR3 is CASSFSTVGYTF. The CDR3 nucleotides read TGTGCCAGCAGCTTCAGCACTGTCGGCTACACCTTC. Combining the CDR3 with reference TRBV7-9 and TRBJ1-2 gives the whole variable domain DTGVSQNPRHKITKRGQNVTFRCDPISEHNRLYWYRQTLGQGPEFLTYFQNEAQLEKSRLLSDRFSAERPKGSFSTLEIQRTEQGDSAMYLCASSFSTVGYTFGSGTRLTVV.

CDR3 DNA sequence: TGTGCCAGCAGCTTAGCCGGGACAGGGGCGAATTCACCCCTCCACTTT. Protein product: CASSLAGTGANSPLHF. The J gene is TRBJ1-6, the V gene TRBV7-8; 10 positions agree with TRBD1. CDR3 length: 16 residues. Germline CDR1 SGHVS, CDR2 FQNEAQ. The V gene end was trimmed by 0 bases and the J gene end by 7 bases; junction bases not matched to a gene: 3.

V gene TRBV4-1 combines with J gene TRBJ2-1, with D hard to call. The CDR3 extends over 12 amino acids. The germline V and J ends were trimmed by 0 bases and 7 bases, with 4 bases remaining between them. CDR1 is MGHRA, CDR2 YSYEKL, per germline. CDR3 in amino acids: CASSQDGNEQFF. The DNA of the CDR3 is TGCGCCAGCAGCCAAGACGGTAATGAGCAGTTCTTC.